This TCR beta chain was identified during a study of siplizumab effects on memory and regulatory T cells. Study results and caveats: Of the alloreactive clones, only a minor fraction mapped to unstimulated subsets.

This clone is a singleton in its sample. Antigen unknown. Approximately 93,000 TCR templates per sample were assayed. Sequencing was performed with immunoSEQ multiplex PCR; in TCRdb, only in-frame clones are kept and a portion is missing. Of approximately 100,000 clones in the sample, 92% were seen once. This CDR3 contains 14 residues. Germline lookup yields CDR1 MNHEY and CDR2 SVGAGI. Trimming removed 5 bases at V and 2 bases at J, with 13 bases between. The chain combines TRBV6-5 with TRBJ2-7; tentatively, D is TRBD2 (5 bases). The sequence derives from a human donor in good health. Sequencing was performed on Tregs sorted from blood. CDR3 residues: CASSQRSPTYEQYF. CDR3 DNA: TGTGCCAGCAGTCAGCGGAGTCCTACCTACGAGCAGTACTTC.